This T cell receptor beta chain was found in a study of blood T cell repertoires in COVID-19. Study information: The study drew acute and convalescent COVID-19 samples from the United States, Italy and Spain.

The CDR3 loop spans 13 amino acids. Between the trimmed V and J ends, which lost 0 bases and 5 bases, there was a span of 7 bases. Germline V lookup: CDR1 SGHRS, CDR2 YFSETQ. The assay was immunoSEQ multiplex PCR, and TCRdb's table has in-frame clones only and misses some. The sample includes 130,000 to 150,000 clones, more than 75% of them seen just once. This chain links TRBV5-1 with TRBJ2-3; D possibly corresponds to TRBD1 (6 bases). Sample: peripheral blood. The TCR comes from a man aged 45 to 65 who had recovered from COVID-19. The CDR3 loop reads CASSLDREDTQYF. The CDR3 region has the DNA TGCGCCAGCAGCTTGGACAGGGAAGATACGCAGTATTTT.